This T cell receptor (beta chain) was found in a study of shared clonotypes between healthy human individuals. As for the study in general: The cohort had two women and a few men, ages 18 to 49.

V lost 2 bases and J lost 1; bases outside the gene matches: 12. CDR1 and CDR2 (germline): MGHRA, YSYEKL. The CDR3 loop spans 19 amino acids. Method: immunoSEQ multiplex PCR; TCRdb's copy keeps in-frame clones and lacks some. The sample consists of hundreds of thousands of clones, about 96% of them appearing once. The sequence was collected from a woman aged 25-40 years in good health. The chain combines TRBV4-1 with TRBJ2-7; 12 positions agree with TRBD1. Sequencing input: naive CD4+ T cells sorted from blood. The subset denotes: CD45RA+ positively selected. The chain's CDR3 is CASSQWDRGRPLLSYEQYF. The CDR3 region has the DNA TGCGCCAGCAGCCAATGGGACAGGGGGCGGCCTTTACTTTCCTACGAGCAGTACTTC.